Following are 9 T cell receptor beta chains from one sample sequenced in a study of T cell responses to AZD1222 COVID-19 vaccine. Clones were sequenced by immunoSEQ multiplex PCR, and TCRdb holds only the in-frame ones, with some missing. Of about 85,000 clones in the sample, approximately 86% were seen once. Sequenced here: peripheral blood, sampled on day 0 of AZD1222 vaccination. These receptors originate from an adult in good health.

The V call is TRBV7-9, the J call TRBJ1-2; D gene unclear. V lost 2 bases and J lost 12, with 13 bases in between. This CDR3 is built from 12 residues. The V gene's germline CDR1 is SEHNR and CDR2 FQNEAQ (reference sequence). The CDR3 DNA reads TGTGCCAGCAGCTTATTTCCCGGGGTGCACACCTTC. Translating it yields CASSLFPGVHTF.

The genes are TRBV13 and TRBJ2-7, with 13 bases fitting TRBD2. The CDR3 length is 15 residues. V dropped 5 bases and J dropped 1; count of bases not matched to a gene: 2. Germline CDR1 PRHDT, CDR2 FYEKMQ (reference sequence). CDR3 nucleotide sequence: TGTGCCAGCAGCCTGGGACTAGCGGGATCCTACGAGCAGTACTTC. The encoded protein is CASSLGLAGSYEQYF.

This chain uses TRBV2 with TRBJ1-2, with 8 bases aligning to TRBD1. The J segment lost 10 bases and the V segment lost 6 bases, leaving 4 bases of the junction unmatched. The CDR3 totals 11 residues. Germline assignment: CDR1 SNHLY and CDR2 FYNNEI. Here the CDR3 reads CASSPDRVYTF. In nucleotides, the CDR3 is TGTGCCAGCAGCCCGGACAGGGTCTACACCTTC.

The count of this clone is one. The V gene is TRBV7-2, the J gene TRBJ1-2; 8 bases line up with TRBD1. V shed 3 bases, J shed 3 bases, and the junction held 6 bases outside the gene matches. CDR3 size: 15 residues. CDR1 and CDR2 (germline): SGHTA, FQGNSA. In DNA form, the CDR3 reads TGTGCCAGCAGCTTCCAGGGGGCTTTGGACTATGGCTACACCTTC. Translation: CASSFQGALDYGYTF.

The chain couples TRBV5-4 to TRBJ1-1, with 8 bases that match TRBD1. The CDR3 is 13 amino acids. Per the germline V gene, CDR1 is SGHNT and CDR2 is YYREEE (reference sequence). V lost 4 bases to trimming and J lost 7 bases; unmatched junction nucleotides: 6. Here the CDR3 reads CASSAGQGYEAFF. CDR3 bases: TGTGCCAGCAGCGCCGGACAGGGCTATGAAGCTTTCTTT.

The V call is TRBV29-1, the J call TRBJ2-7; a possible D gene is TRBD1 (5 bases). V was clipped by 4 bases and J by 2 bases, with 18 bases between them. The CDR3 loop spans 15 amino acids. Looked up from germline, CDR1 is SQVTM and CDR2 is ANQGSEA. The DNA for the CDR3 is TGCAGCGTTGGGGGCGAAGGCAGCATGACCTACGAGCAGTACTTC. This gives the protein CSVGGEGSMTYEQYF.

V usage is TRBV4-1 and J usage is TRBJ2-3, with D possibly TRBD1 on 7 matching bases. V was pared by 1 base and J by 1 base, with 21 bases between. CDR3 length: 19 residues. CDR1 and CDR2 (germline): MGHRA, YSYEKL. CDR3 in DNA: TGCGCCAGCAGCCAAGCGGAGGGGGCGCCGGTCTTGCGCACAGATACGCAGTATTTT. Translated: CASSQAEGAPVLRTDTQYF.

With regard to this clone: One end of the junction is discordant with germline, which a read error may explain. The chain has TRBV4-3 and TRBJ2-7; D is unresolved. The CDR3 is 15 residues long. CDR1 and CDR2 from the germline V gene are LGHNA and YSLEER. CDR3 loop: CASSQDLSPSFEQYF. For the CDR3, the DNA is TGCGCCAGCAGCCAAGATCTCAGCCCGTCCTTCGAGCAGTACTTC.

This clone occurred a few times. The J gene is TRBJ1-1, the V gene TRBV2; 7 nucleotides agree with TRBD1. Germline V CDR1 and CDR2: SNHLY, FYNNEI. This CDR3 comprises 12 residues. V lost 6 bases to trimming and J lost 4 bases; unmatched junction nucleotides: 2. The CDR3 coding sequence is TGTGCCAGCAGCGGGGACAGCACTGAAGCTTTCTTT. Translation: CASSGDSTEAFF.